This T cell receptor (beta chain) was sequenced in a study of cytomegalovirus exposure and HLA in healthy donors. Trimming took 3 bases from V and 0 from J, leaving 12 bases between them. Looked up from germline, CDR1 is MGHRA and CDR2 is YSYEKL. This CDR3 has 15 amino acids. The PCR was carried out with 60 Vbeta primers and 13 Jbeta primers. Produced via immunoSEQ multiplex PCR; TCRdb's table is partial and in-frame only. The table records approximately 170,000 clones, just over 75% of them present only once. The chain joins TRBV4-1 to TRBJ2-7, with a tentative D call TRBD1 (5 bases). The sequenced material came from PBMCs. The clonotype was recovered from a woman aged 40 to 50 in good health and CMV-seronegative. For the CDR3, the DNA is TGCGCCAGCAGCCACCCCGACAGACTCTCCTACGAGCAGTACTTC. Its protein is CASSHPDRLSYEQYF.